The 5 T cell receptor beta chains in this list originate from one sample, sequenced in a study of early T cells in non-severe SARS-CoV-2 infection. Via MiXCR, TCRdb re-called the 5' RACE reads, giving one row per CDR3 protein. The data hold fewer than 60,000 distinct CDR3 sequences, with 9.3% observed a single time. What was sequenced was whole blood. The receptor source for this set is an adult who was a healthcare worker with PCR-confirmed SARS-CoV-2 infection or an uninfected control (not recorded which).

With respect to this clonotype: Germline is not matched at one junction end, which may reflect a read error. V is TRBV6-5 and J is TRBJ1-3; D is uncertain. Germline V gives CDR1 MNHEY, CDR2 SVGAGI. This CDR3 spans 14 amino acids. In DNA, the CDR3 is TGTGCCAGCGGAGATATGAGCTCTGGAAACACCAAATATTTT. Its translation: CASGDMSSGNTKYF.

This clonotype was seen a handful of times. The CDR3 nucleotides read TGCAGCGTTGAACACACAGACGCCCCGCCCTACGAGCAGTACTTC. Translating gives CSVEHTDAPPYEQYF. V is TRBV29-1 and J is TRBJ2-7; D uncertain. The V gene's germline CDR1 is SQVTM and CDR2 ANQGSEA. V was clipped by 2 bases and J by 2 bases, with 16 bases between them. CDR3 length equals 15 residues.

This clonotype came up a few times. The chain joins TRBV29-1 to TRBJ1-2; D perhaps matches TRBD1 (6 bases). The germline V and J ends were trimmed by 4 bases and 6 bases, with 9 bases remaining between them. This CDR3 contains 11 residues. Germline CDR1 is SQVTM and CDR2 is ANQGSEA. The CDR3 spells CSVVTGHGYTF. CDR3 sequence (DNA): TGCAGCGTTGTAACAGGGCATGGCTACACCTTC.

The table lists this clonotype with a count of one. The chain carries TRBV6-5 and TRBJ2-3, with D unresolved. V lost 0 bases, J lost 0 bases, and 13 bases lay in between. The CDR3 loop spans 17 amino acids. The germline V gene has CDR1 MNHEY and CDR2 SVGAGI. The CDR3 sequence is CASSYSVGASSTDTQYF. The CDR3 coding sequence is TGTGCCAGCAGTTACTCAGTAGGCGCTTCTAGCACAGATACGCAGTATTTT.

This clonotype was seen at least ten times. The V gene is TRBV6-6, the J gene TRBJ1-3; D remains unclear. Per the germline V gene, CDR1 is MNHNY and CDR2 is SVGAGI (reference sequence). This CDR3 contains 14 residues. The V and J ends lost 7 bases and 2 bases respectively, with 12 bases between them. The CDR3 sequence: CASIAGGTGNTIYF. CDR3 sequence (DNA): TGTGCCAGCATCGCCGGTGGGACTGGAAACACCATATATTTT.